This T cell receptor beta chain derives from a study of T cell responses to AZD1222 COVID-19 vaccine (dated by TCRdb to 2020 to 2023). Looking at the study overall: TCR sequencing was performed for 233 trial participants, of whom some 200 were given two doses of AZD1222 and some 26 were given two doses of MenACWY control vaccine. Enrollment into the trials was organized by age into subgroups of 18-55, 56-69 and 70-plus years, and those subgroups contained around 150, 28 and 57 TCR-sequenced participants, respectively. Study-wide findings and limitations: Because no samples from the day 14 peak response were available, repertoires could be characterized only after the peak T cell response. The vaccine-associated CD4 TCRs covered the entire spike protein, and the dominant responses fell in regions 160-218 and 743-854. In the small 56-69-year group, the increase in depth fell short of significance, most likely because of low power. Reportedly, close to half of the unique spike-specific TCRs recognized epitopes lying outside the regions that are mutated in the B.1.351 and B.1.1.7 variants. After two AZD1222 doses, spike-specific TCR breadth and depth were significantly higher than at day 0 and than in MenACWY recipients. Only five or six AZD1222 recipients were SARS-CoV-2 seropositive at baseline, limiting conclusions about previously exposed vaccinees. Participants were mostly white British and included more females than males, and it was suggested by the authors that clonal diversity may have been underestimated.

The time point label on this specimen signifies: about 28 days (+/-7) after the second vaccine dose. This specimen's treatment or condition label, per the study, means: meningococcal conjugate vaccine given as trial control. Vaccinee samples came from UK trials COV001 and COV002, including a single-blind randomized controlled phase 2/3 trial of AZD1222 (ChAdOx1 nCoV-19) in healthy adults. For TCRbeta chain sequencing, PBMC samples were collected from trial participants at day 0 and at day 28 after the second dose. The CDR3 regions of human TCRbeta chains were analyzed by immunosequencing. The study's processing was this. Repertoire TCRs were checked for matches against a reference library of SARS-CoV-2-specific TCRs that had been generated using the MIRA antigen-specificity platform. Breadth meant the fraction of unique TCRs that were SARS-CoV-2-associated, whereas depth meant the fraction of total T cells that were SARS-CoV-2-associated. Using the MIRA data, every spike-specific TCR was mapped to the spike region that the TCR reacted to and assigned to either a CD4 or a CD8 class. Log10-transformed breadth and depth values were compared by one-way ANOVA with Sidak's multiple comparisons tests. The source is immuneACCESS, and TCRdb retained only in-frame sequences with V and J called. Part of the clones is not carried over; for the studies checked, unresolved V genes explain less than half of this, and the remainder is unexplained. V and J calls and clone size follow that table, whereas D and trimming were derived from the DNA. The sample contains roughly 120,000 clones, about 93% of them found a single time. The ten biggest clones cover 3.5% to 4.5% of the sample.

As concerns this clone: Which antigen it targets is not known. No per-base quality is available; no much larger clone lies one base away.

Based on the germline V gene, the CDR1 and CDR2 sequences are MNHNS and SASEGT. The cysteine opens and the phenylalanine closes a CDR3 of 15 amino acids. Of the read, only the CDR3 DNA is kept; its 45 bases are in frame from base 1. V drops 3 bases and J drops 0 bases, leaving 6 bases in between. The sequence joins TRBV6-1 to TRBJ1-6; the D segment could be TRBD1, given 6 matching bases. Here the sequenced sample was peripheral blood, taken 28 days after the second dose of the MenACWY control vaccine. The source is an adult who received the MenACWY meningococcal vaccine as a control. This receptor has the CDR3 CASSDRGSYNSPLHF. DNA sequence: TGTGCCAGCAGTGACAGGGGCTCCTATAATTCACCCCTCCACTTT.